This TCR beta chain derives from a study of cytomegalovirus exposure and HLA in healthy donors. About the research overall: The Caucasian-associated ancestry cluster held around four fifths of 398 genotyped donors.

The CDR3 sequence is 14 residues long. CDR1 and CDR2 (germline): SGHKS, YYEKEE (reference sequence). V gave up 1 base and J gave up 6 bases; unmatched junction bases: 5. The PCR ran on 60 Vbeta and 13 Jbeta primers. Data came from immunoSEQ multiplex PCR; TCRdb stores just in-frame clones and leaves some out. Of roughly 190,000 clones detected, more than 70% appear once; the ten largest clones hold about 4.8%. As for this clone: Its specificity is not known.

General study points: A later analysis found common viral pathogens apparently linked to several of the most significant clusters. Of the V segments, some could not be distinguished, including TRBV6-2 and TRBV6-3, and were excluded.

As for the donors, each was a healthy bone marrow donor. This TCR derives from a man in his thirties or forties in good health and CMV-seropositive. Material: PBMCs. The chain has TRBV5-5 and TRBJ2-7; 9 positions agree with TRBD1. CDR3 nucleotides: TGTGCCAGCAGCTTGAGGGGACAGGGTGGCGAGCAGTACTTC. Amino acids: CASSLRGQGGEQYF.